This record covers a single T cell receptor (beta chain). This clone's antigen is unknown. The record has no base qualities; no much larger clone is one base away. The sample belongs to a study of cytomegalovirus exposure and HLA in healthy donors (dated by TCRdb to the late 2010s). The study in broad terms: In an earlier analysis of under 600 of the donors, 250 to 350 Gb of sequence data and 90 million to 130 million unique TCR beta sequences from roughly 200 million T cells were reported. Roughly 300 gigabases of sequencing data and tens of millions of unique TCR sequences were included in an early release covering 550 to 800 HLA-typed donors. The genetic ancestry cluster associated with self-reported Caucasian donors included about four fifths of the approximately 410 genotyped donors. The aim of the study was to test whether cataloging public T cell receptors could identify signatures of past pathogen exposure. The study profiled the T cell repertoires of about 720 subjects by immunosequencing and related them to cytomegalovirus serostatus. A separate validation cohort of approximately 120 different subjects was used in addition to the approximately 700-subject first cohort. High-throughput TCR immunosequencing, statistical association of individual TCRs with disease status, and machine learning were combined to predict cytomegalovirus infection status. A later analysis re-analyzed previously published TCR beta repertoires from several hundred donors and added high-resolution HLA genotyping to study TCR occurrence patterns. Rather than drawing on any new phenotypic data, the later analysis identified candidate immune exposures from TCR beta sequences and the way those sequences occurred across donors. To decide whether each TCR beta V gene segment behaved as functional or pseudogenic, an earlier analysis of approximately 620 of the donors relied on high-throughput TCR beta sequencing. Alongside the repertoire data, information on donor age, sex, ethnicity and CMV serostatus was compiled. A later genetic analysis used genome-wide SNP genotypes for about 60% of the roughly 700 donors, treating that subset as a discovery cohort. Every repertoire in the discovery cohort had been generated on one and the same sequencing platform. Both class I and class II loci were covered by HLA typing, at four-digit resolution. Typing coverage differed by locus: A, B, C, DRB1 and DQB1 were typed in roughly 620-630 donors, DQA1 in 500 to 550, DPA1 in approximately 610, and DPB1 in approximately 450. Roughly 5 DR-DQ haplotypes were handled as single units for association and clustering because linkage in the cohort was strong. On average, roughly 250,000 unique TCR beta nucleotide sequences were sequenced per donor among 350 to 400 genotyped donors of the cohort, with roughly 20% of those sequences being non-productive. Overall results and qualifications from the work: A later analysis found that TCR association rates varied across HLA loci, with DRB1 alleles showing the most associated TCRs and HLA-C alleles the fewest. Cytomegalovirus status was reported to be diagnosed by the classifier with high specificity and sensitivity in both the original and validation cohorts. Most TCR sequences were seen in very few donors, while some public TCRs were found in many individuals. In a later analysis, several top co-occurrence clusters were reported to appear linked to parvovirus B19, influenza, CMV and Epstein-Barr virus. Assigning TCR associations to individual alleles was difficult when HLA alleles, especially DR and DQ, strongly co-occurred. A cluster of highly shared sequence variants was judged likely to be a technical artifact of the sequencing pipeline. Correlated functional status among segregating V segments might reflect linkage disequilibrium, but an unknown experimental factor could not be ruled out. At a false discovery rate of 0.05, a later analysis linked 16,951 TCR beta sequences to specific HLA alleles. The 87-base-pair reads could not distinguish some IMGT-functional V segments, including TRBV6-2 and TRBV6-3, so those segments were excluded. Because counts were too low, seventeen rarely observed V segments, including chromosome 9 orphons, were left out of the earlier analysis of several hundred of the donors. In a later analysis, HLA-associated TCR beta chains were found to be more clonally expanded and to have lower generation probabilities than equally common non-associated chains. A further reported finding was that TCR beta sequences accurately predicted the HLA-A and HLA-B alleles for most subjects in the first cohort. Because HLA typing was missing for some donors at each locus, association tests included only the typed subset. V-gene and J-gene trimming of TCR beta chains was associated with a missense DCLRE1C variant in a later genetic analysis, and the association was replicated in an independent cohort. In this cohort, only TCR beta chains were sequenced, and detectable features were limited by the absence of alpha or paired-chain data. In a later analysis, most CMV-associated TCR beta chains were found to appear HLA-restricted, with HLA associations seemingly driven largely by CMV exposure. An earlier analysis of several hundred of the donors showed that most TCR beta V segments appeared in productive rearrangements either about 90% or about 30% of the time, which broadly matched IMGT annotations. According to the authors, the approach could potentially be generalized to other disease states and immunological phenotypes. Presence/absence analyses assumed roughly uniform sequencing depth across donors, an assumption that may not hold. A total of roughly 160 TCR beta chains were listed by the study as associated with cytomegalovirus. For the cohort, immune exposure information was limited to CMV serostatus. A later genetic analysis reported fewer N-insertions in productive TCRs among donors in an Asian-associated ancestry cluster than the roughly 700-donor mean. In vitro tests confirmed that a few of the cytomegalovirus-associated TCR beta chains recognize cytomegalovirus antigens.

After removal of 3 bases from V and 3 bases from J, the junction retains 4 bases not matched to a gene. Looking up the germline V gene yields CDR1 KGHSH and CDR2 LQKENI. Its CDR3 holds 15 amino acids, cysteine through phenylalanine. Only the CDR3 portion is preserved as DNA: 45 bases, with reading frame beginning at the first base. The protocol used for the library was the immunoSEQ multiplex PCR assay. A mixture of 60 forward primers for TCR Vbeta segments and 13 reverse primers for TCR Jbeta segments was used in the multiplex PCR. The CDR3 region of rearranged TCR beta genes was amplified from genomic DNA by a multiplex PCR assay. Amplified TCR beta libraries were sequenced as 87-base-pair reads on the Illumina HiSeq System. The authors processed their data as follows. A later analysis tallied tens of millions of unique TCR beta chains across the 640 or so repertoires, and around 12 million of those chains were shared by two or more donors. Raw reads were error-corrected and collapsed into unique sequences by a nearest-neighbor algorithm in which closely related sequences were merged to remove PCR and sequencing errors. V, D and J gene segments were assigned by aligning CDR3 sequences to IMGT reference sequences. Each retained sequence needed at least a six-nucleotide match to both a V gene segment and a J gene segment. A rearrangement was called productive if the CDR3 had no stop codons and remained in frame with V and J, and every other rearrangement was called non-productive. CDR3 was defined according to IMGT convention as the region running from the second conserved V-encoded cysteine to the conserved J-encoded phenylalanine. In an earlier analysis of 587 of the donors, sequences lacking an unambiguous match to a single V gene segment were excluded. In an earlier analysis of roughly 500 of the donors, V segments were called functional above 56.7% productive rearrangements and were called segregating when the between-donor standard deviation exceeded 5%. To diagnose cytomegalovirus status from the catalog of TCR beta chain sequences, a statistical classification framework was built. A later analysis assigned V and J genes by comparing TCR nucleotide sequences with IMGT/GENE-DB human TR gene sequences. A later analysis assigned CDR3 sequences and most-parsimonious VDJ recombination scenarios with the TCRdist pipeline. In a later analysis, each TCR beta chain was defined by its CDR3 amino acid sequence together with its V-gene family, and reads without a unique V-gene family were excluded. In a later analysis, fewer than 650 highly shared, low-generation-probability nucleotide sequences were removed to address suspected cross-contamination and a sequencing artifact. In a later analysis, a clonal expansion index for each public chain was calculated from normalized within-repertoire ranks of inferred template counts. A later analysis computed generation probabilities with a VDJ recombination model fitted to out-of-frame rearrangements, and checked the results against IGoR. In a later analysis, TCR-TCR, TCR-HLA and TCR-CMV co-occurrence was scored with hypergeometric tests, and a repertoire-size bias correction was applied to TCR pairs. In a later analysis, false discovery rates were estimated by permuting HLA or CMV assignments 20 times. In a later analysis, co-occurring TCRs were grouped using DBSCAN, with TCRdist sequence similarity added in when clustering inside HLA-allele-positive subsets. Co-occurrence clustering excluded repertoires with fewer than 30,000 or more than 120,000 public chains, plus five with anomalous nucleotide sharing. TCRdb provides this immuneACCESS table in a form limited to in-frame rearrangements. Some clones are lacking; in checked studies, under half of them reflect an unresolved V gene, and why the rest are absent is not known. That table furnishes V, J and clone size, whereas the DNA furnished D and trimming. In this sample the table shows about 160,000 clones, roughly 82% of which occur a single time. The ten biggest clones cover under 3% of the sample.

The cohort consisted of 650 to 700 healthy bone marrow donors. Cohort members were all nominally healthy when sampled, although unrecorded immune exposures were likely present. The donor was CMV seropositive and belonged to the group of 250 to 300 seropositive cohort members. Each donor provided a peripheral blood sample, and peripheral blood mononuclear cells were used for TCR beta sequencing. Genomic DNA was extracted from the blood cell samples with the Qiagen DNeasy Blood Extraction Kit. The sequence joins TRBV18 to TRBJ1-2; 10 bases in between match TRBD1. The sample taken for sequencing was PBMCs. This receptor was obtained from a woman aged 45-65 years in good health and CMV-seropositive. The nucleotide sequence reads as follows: TGTGCCAGCTCACCGGCCGGGACAGGGGACTATGGCTACACCTTC. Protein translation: CASSPAGTGDYGYTF.